This T cell receptor (beta chain) was found in a study of blood T cell repertoires in COVID-19. The authors' processing: Amplification from reference gene primers served as the basis for estimated nucleated cell counts. TCRdb's copy holds only in-frame clones and misses some; the assay was immunoSEQ multiplex PCR. V and J calls and clone size are copied from that table; D and trimming were computed from the DNA. The sample has under 150,000 clones; about 89% are singletons. The CDR3 is 13 residues long. From germline, CDR1 is SEHNR and CDR2 FQNEAQ (reference sequence). The germline V and J ends were trimmed by 7 bases and 7 bases, with 13 bases remaining between them.

Sample: peripheral blood. This sequence was found in a man aged 45-65 years with active or convalescent COVID-19. This chain uses TRBV7-9 with TRBJ2-2; D unclear. The CDR3 DNA is TGTGCCAGCAACTACTTGTCTGGCGGGGAGCTGTTTTTT. Encoded protein: CASNYLSGGELFF.